This T cell receptor (beta chain) was found in a study of blood T cell repertoires in COVID-19. V dropped 9 bases and J dropped 0 bases, with 11 bases sitting between them. Germline loops: CDR1 LNHDA, CDR2 SQIVND (reference sequence). CDR3 length: 13 residues. Profiling relied on immunoSEQ multiplex PCR, and the TCRdb table lists in-frame clones only, not all of them. The sample consists of 90,000 to 100,000 clones, less than 95% of them appearing once. J is TRBJ1-1 and V is TRBV19; D gene uncertain. The sample taken for sequencing was peripheral blood. This sequence originates from a man between 50 and 59 years old with acute or convalescent COVID-19. CDR3 nucleotide sequence: TGTGCCAGCACAGAACGGATGAACACTGAAGCTTTCTTT. Translating gives CASTERMNTEAFF.